This T cell receptor (beta chain) comes out of a study of beta chain features in type 1 diabetes. Study in general: Comparable age, gender and cell yields were observed in patients relative to healthy donors. Findings and caveats of the study: Moderately but significantly shorter TCRB CDR3s were found in Type 1 diabetes patients in all four CD4+ subsets. Any role of HLA type in TCRB rearrangement remained unresolved here.

The CDR3 is made up of 15 amino acids. Per the germline V gene, CDR1 is SGHNT and CDR2 is YYREEE (reference sequence). The trim removed 3 bases at V and 4 bases at J, leaving 9 bases unmatched. This clone was counted a few times. Its target is not known. Reverse transcription of all isolated RNA meant that expressed TCRB transcripts were sequenced. Sequencing was performed with immunoSEQ multiplex PCR; in TCRdb, only in-frame clones are kept and a portion is missing. The sample records 600,000 to 700,000 clones, approximately 13% being singletons. The authors took one heparinised blood draw, averaging roughly 120 mL, from each donor.

The rearrangement joins TRBV5-4 to TRBJ2-5; 7 bases line up with TRBD1. The specimen sequenced was naive CD4+ T cells from blood. This sequence originates from a young man with type 1 diabetes. CDR3 DNA: TGTGCCAGCAGCTCTACAGGGGCCAGGGGAGAGACCCAGTACTTC. Its translation is CASSSTGARGETQYF.